Listed here are 21 T cell receptor beta chains from one sample, sequenced in a study of technical replicates of blood from a few donors. The protocol was immunoSEQ multiplex PCR, while the TCRdb copy is restricted to in-frame clones and leaves out a portion. In the table there are under 110,000 clones, under 96% of which are singletons. Input material: T cells isolated from PBMCs. The receptors were gathered from a human donor in good health.

The rearrangement joins TRBV6-1 to TRBJ1-4, with D perhaps matching TRBD1 (5 bases). V lost 2 bases and J 7 bases, leaving 17 bases between the germline ends. CDR3 length: 16 residues. Germline CDR1 and CDR2: MNHNS and SASEGT. The CDR3 here is CASSELTRQTSEKLFF. The CDR3 bases are TGTGCCAGCAGTGAATTGACGAGACAGACAAGTGAAAAACTGTTTTTT.

The chain is built from TRBV11-2 and TRBJ2-3, with 8 bases aligning to TRBD2. The CDR3 contains 16 residues. The germline gives CDR1 SGHAT, CDR2 FQNNGV. J lost 2 bases, V lost 5 bases, and 9 bases had no gene match. This CDR3 is CASSPDGGGDTDTQYF. The DNA of the CDR3 is TGTGCCAGCAGCCCCGACGGGGGGGGAGACACAGATACGCAGTATTTT. Variable domain in full (rest from reference TRBV11-2 and TRBJ2-3): EAGVAQSPRYKIIEKRQSVAFWCNPISGHATLYWYQQILGQGPKLLIQFQNNGVVDDSQLPKDRFSAERLKGVDSTLKIQPAKLEDSAVYLCASSPDGGGDTDTQYFGPGTRLTVL.

The rearrangement joins TRBV5-1 to TRBJ2-2; D gene unclear. CDR1 and CDR2 (germline): SGHRS, YFSETQ. The CDR3 covers 14 residues. V was pared by 6 bases and J by 0 bases, with 9 bases between. The CDR3 loop reads CASKPVANTGELFF. For the CDR3, the DNA is TGCGCCAGCAAACCAGTGGCGAACACCGGGGAGCTGTTTTTT.

In this sample, this clone turned up once. The chain has TRBV6-5 and TRBJ2-4; weak D call: TRBD2 (5 bases). Germline-derived CDR1 and CDR2 are MNHEY and SVGAGI. This CDR3 has 16 residues. V gave up 0 bases and J gave up 1 base, with 10 bases separating them. In DNA form, the CDR3 reads TGTGCCAGCAGTTACTCGATATCGGGGGCCAAAAACATTCAGTACTTC. Protein: CASSYSISGAKNIQYF.

In nucleotides, the CDR3 is TGTGCCAGCAGCTTAGATTGGGGGCTGGCTCAGCCCCAGCATTTT. Amino acid sequence: CASSLDWGLAQPQHF. The V and J genes are TRBV7-9 and TRBJ1-5; D possibly corresponds to TRBD1 (6 bases). V was trimmed by 1 base and J by 6 bases, leaving 13 bases between them. This CDR3 contains 15 residues. The germline gives CDR1 SEHNR, CDR2 FQNEAQ (reference sequence).

This clone was observed once. CDR3 sequence reads: CASSLDTGRVNEQFF. The CDR3 DNA sequence: TGCGCCAGCAGCTTGGATACAGGGAGAGTGAATGAGCAGTTCTTC. The V call is TRBV5-1, the J call TRBJ2-1, with D perhaps TRBD1 (6 bases). The CDR3 is 15 amino acids. Germline CDR1 reads SGHRS; CDR2 reads YFSETQ. With 0 bases removed from V and 7 bases from J, the gap between germline ends came to 14 bases.

V usage is TRBV5-1 and J usage is TRBJ1-2; 7 bases are a match to TRBD1. V trimming: 0 bases; J trimming: 4 bases; junction bases outside the gene matches: 9. The CDR3 extends over 16 amino acids. The germline CDR1 and CDR2 sequences are SGHRS and YFSETQ. CDR3 region: CASSLGQGAISYGYTF. The CDR3 bases are TGCGCCAGCAGCTTGGGACAGGGCGCGATTAGCTATGGCTACACCTTC.

The V gene is TRBV5-1, the J gene TRBJ2-5, with D possibly TRBD1 on 6 matching bases. There are 13 residues in the CDR3. Trimming took off 4 bases at V and 2 bases at J, with 9 bases between the two ends. In germline, CDR1 is SGHRS, CDR2 YFSETQ. CDR3 sequence (DNA): TGCGCCAGCAGCCCGACAGGACAAGAGACCCAGTACTTC. Its translation is CASSPTGQETQYF.

The chain has TRBV5-1 and TRBJ1-1; D is ambiguous. CDR1 and CDR2 from the germline V gene are SGHRS and YFSETQ. This CDR3 spans 14 amino acids. V was clipped by 1 base and J by 0 bases, with 7 bases between them. The DNA of the CDR3 is TGCGCCAGCAGCTTGACAGCCATGAACACTGAAGCTTTCTTT. Amino acids: CASSLTAMNTEAFF.

The gene calls are TRBV19 and TRBJ1-6; D is ambiguous. The CDR3 spans 14 residues. The germline gives CDR1 LNHDA, CDR2 SQIVND (reference sequence). Trimming took 1 base from V and 6 from J, leaving 7 bases between them. This CDR3 is CASSIALTNSPLHF. CDR3 nucleotide sequence: TGTGCCAGTAGTATAGCCCTAACTAATTCACCCCTCCACTTT.

This sequence joins TRBV19 and TRBJ1-4, with TRBD1 as a possible D gene (6 bases). The V and J ends lost 5 bases and 8 bases respectively, with 18 bases between them. The germline CDR1 and CDR2 sequences are LNHDA and SQIVND (reference sequence). The CDR3 length is 15 residues. CDR3 coding DNA: TGTGCCAGTAGTCGAATCCCGGGACAAAGGGAAAAACTGTTTTTT. Translating it yields CASSRIPGQREKLFF.

This clone was recorded only once. This chain connects TRBV19 to TRBJ1-5; D perhaps matches TRBD1 (5 bases). Germline assignment: CDR1 LNHDA and CDR2 SQIVND (reference sequence). The CDR3 has 15 amino acids. Trimming took off 8 bases at V and 3 bases at J, with 17 bases between the two ends. CDR3 amino acids: CASCLGAGFNQPQHF. Written as DNA, the CDR3 is TGTGCCAGTTGTTTGGGTGCAGGGTTCAATCAGCCCCAGCATTTT.

The rearrangement joins TRBV27 to TRBJ2-1; D ambiguous. The germline V gene has CDR1 MNHEY and CDR2 SMNVEV (reference sequence). CDR3 length: 12 amino acids. Trimming stripped 7 bases from V and 7 bases from J, with 11 bases between. The CDR3 coding sequence is TGTGCCAGCACCTCAGGTAGGAATGAGCAGTTCTTC. It translates to CASTSGRNEQFF.

The J gene is TRBJ1-3, the V gene TRBV28; no definite D call. Germline V gene sequence: CDR1 MDHEN, CDR2 SYDVKM. Trimming shortened V by 6 bases and J by 8 bases, and 20 bases separated the two germline ends. The CDR3 covers 15 residues. The CDR3 loop reads CASRTEESQSDTIYF. Here the CDR3 DNA reads TGTGCCAGCAGGACGGAGGAAAGCCAAAGTGACACCATATATTTT.

This chain joins TRBV10-1 and TRBJ2-3; 9 positions match TRBD2. Germline V gene data show CDR1 as WNHNN and CDR2 as SYGVQD (reference sequence). The CDR3 is made up of 15 amino acids. Losses at the gene ends were 2 bases for V and 2 bases for J; bases not matched to a gene: 2. The CDR3 sequence: CASSEGLAITDTQYF. CDR3 DNA sequence: TGCGCCAGCAGTGAGGGACTAGCGATCACAGATACGCAGTATTTT.

The J gene is TRBJ1-2, the V gene TRBV7-8; weak D call: TRBD1 (6 bases). This CDR3 has 15 residues. Germline V CDR1 and CDR2: SGHVS, FQNEAQ. The germline V and J ends were trimmed by 3 bases and 2 bases, with 13 bases remaining between them. CDR3 nucleotide sequence: TGTGCCAGCAGCTTCGCACAGGGTGCAAACTATGGCTACACCTTC. It specifies CASSFAQGANYGYTF.

This clone was counted a single time. The rearrangement links TRBV6-1 to TRBJ2-7, with 9 nucleotides matching TRBD2. Germline CDR1 reads MNHNS; CDR2 reads SASEGT. The CDR3 spans 15 residues. The V and J ends lost 4 bases and 3 bases, in that order; junction bases with no gene match: 7. The CDR3 DNA reads TGTGCCAGCAGTGCGGCTAGCGGGAATATCTACGAGCAGTACTTC. The encoded protein is CASSAASGNIYEQYF.

The J gene is TRBJ2-7, the V gene TRBV6-5; TRBD1 agrees at 12 bases. This CDR3 region has 15 residues. V lost 3 bases to trimming and J lost 6 bases; unmatched junction nucleotides: 6. Looked up from germline, CDR1 is MNHEY and CDR2 is SVGAGI. CDR3 region: CASSYTGTGGSEQYF. The CDR3 DNA is TGTGCCAGCAGTTATACGGGGACAGGGGGCTCCGAGCAGTACTTC.

The chain carries TRBV11-2 and TRBJ2-7; 8 nucleotides line up with TRBD2. CDR3 size: 15 residues. Germline CDR1 and CDR2: SGHAT and FQNNGV. With V trimmed by 5 bases and J by 2 bases, 8 bases remained unmatched. The CDR3 sequence is CASSTREGGPYEQYF. The CDR3 region has the DNA TGTGCCAGCAGCACCCGGGAGGGAGGGCCCTACGAGCAGTACTTC.

The chain uses TRBV28 and TRBJ2-7, with D unresolved. Trimming took off 4 bases at V and 2 bases at J, with 9 bases between the two ends. In germline, CDR1 is MDHEN, CDR2 SYDVKM. The CDR3 contains 13 residues. The CDR3 sequence: CASSSSLAYEQYF. DNA for the CDR3: TGTGCCAGCAGTTCCTCGCTAGCCTACGAGCAGTACTTC.

The table lists this clone with a count of one. The chain recombines TRBV6-4 with TRBJ2-3; D is perhaps TRBD1 (6 bases). Trimming took off 3 bases at V and 6 bases at J, with 13 bases between the two ends. Germline CDR1 is MRHNA and CDR2 is SNTAGT. The CDR3 runs to 14 residues. This chain's CDR3 is CASSDRGNGDTQYF. In DNA form, the CDR3 reads TGTGCCAGCAGTGATAGGGGGAATGGGGATACGCAGTATTTT.